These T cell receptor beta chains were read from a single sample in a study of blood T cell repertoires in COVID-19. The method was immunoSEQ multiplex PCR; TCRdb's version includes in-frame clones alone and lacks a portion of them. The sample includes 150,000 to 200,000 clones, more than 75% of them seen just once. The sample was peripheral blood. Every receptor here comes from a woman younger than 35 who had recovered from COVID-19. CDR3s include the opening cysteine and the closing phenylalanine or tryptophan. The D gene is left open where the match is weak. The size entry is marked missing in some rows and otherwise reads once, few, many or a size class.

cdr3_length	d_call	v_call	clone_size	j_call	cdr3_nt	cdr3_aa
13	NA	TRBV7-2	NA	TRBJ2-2	TGTGCCAGCAGCTTAGTTGGAGTCGGGGAGCTGTTTTTT	CASSLVGVGELFF
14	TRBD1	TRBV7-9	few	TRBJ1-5	TGTGCCAGCAGCCTAGGACAGGGGGGTCAGCCCCAGCATTTT	CASSLGQGGQPQHF
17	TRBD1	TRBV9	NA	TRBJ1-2	TGTGCCAGCAGCGTTGCTATTGTGGACAGGGGGCCCTATGGCTACACCTTC	CASSVAIVDRGPYGYTF
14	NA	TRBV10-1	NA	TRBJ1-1	TGCGCCAGCAGTGAGTTAGGGAGCAACACTGAAGCTTTCTTT	CASSELGSNTEAFF
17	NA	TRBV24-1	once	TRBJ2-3	TGTGCCACCAGTGATTCCTTTTCCCCAGGAGGGTCAGATACGCAGTATTTT	CATSDSFSPGGSDTQYF
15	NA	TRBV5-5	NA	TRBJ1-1	TGTGCCAGCAGCTTGGGGACACTTCTGAACACTGAAGCTTTCTTT	CASSLGTLLNTEAFF
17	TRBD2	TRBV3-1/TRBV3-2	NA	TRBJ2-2	TGTGCCAGCTCTACTCCAGCGGGAGGCACGAACACCGGGGAGCTGTTTTTT	CASSTPAGGTNTGELFF
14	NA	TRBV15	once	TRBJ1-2	TGTGCCACCAGCAGGCCGGGACTAGAATATGGCTACACCTTC	CATSRPGLEYGYTF
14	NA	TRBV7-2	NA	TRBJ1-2	TGTGCCAGCAGCTTAGCAAGCCGCGATCGGGGCTACACCTTC	CASSLASRDRGYTF
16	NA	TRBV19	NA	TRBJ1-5	TGTGCCAGTAGTACCCACAGGGAACGGAGCAATCAGCCCCAGCATTTT	CASSTHRERSNQPQHF
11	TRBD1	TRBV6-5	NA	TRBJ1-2	TGTGCCAGTACGACAGGGTCTGGCTACACCTTC	CASTTGSGYTF
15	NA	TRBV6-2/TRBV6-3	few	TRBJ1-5	TGTGCCAGCAGCAACCGAGCAGGGGCACATCAGCCCCAGCATTTT	CASSNRAGAHQPQHF
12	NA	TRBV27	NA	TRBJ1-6	TGTGCCAGCAGTTTCAATAATTCACCCCTCCACTTT	CASSFNNSPLHF
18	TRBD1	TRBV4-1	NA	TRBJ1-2	TGCGCCAGCAGCCAAGAGGTTACCCAAATTGGGACAGGGAATGGCTACACCTTC	CASSQEVTQIGTGNGYTF
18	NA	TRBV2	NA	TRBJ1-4	TGTGCCAGCAGTGAAGCTGAGGGTTGGGGACAAAATTATGAAAAACTGTTTTTT	CASSEAEGWGQNYEKLFF
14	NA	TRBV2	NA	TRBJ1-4	TGTGCCAGCAGGGAACAGGGACTTACTGAAAAACTGTTTTTT	CASREQGLTEKLFF
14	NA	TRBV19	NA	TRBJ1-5	TGTGCCAGTAGTATAAGAGGTCGCAATCAGCCCCAGCATTTT	CASSIRGRNQPQHF
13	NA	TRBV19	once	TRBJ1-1	TGTGCCAGTAGTCCGGGGTATACCACTGAAGCTTTCTTT	CASSPGYTTEAFF
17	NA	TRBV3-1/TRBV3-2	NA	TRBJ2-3	TGTGCCAGCAGCCAAGTATACCCCGCCCTAGTTGAAGATACGCAGTATTTT	CASSQVYPALVEDTQYF
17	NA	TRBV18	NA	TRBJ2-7	TGTGCCAGCTCACCAGTATCTAGCAACCGCCCCTCCTACGAGCAGTACTTC	CASSPVSSNRPSYEQYF
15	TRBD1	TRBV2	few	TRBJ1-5	TGTGCCAGCAGTCGTGGACAGGCCGTCAATCAGCCCCAGCATTTT	CASSRGQAVNQPQHF
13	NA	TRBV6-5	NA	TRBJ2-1	TGTGCCACCCGGGGGTGGGTAGCCAATGAGCAGTTCTTC	CATRGWVANEQFF
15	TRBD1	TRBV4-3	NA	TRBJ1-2	TGCGCCAGCAGCCAAGATCTCGGGGACAGGGGAGGCTACACCTTC	CASSQDLGDRGGYTF
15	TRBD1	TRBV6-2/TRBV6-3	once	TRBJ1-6	TGTGCCAGCAGTATACAGGGGGCGACTAATTCACCCCTCCACTTT	CASSIQGATNSPLHF
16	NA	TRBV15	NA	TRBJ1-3	TGTGCCACCAGCAGAGGTTTCTCAATACTAGGAAACACCATATATTTT	CATSRGFSILGNTIYF
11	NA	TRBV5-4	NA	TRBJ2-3	TGTGCCAGCAGCCTCACAGATACGCAGTATTTT	CASSLTDTQYF
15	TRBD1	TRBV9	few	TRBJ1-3	TGTGCCAGCAGCGAGGTTGACAGGGCTGGAAACACCATATATTTT	CASSEVDRAGNTIYF
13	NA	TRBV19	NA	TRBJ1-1	TGTGCCAGTAGTATCGCGGTGAACACTGAAGCTTTCTTT	CASSIAVNTEAFF
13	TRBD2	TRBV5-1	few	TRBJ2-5	TGCGCCAGCAGCATTAGCGGGAGCGGGACCCAGTACTTC	CASSISGSGTQYF
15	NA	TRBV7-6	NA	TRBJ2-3	TGTGCCAGCAGCTTACGAGGTCCCGGTCCAGATACGCAGTATTTT	CASSLRGPGPDTQYF
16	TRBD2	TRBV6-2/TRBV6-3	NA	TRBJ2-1	TGTGCCAGCAGTCAAAGGACTAGCGGGAGCAACAATGAGCAGTTCTTC	CASSQRTSGSNNEQFF
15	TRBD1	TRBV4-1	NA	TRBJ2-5	TGCGCCAGCAGCCGACAGGGGGCGAGACAAGAGACCCAGTACTTC	CASSRQGARQETQYF
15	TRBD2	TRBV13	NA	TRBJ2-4	TGTGCCAGCAGCTTAGTAGGGGAGGGCAAAAACATTCAGTACTTC	CASSLVGEGKNIQYF
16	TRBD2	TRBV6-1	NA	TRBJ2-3	TGTGCCAGCAGTGTGACTAGCGGAGCGAGCACAGATACGCAGTATTTT	CASSVTSGASTDTQYF
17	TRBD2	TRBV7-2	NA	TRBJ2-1	TGTGCCAGCAGCCTCCTAGCGGGGGGGATCTCCTACAATGAGCAGTTCTTC	CASSLLAGGISYNEQFF
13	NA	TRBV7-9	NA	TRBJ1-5	TGTGCCAGCAGCTTCCAGGGAAATCAGCCCCAGCATTTT	CASSFQGNQPQHF
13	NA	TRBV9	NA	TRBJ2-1	TGTGCCAGCAGCGTAGAACTCTACAATGAGCAGTTCTTC	CASSVELYNEQFF
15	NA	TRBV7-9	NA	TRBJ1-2	TGTGCCAGCAGCTTAGCTCTGGGGCAGGACTATGGCTACACCTTC	CASSLALGQDYGYTF
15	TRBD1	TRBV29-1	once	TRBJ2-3	TGCAGCGTGCAGGGACAGGGGTCACCCACAGATACGCAGTATTTT	CSVQGQGSPTDTQYF
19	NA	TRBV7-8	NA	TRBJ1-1	TGTGCCAGCAGCTATTATTTCGGGGGGGGTTTTAGAAGGAACACTGAAGCTTTCTTT	CASSYYFGGGFRRNTEAFF
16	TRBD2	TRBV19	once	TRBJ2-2	TGTGCCAGTAGTACTCATACTAGCGGGGACACCGGGGAGCTGTTTTTT	CASSTHTSGDTGELFF
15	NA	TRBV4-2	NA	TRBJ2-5	TGTGCCAGCAGCCGGAAGGAGGGAGGCCAAGAGACCCAGTACTTC	CASSRKEGGQETQYF
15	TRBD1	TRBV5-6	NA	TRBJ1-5	TGTGCCAGCAGCCCCGGACAGGCCAGCAATCAGCCCCAGCATTTT	CASSPGQASNQPQHF
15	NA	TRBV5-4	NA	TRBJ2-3	TGTGCCAGCAGCTCACCGAGGGGGAGCACAGATACGCAGTATTTT	CASSSPRGSTDTQYF
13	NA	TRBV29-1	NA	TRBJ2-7	TGCAGCGTTGGGGGCAGATTCTCCTACGAGCAGTACTTC	CSVGGRFSYEQYF
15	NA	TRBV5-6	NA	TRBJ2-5	TGTGCCAGCAGCTCGACTTGGGGGACTCCGGAGACCCAGTACTTC	CASSSTWGTPETQYF
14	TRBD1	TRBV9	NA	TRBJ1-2	TGTGCCAGCAGCGTAGCACAGGGGCGGGATGGCTACACCTTC	CASSVAQGRDGYTF